This TCR beta chain was sequenced in a study of blood T cell repertoires in COVID-19. Original methodology: Amplification of reference gene primers was used by the study to estimate nucleated cell counts. Sequencing used immunoSEQ multiplex PCR; TCRdb keeps in-frame clones, though not all of them. V, J and clone size are those of that table, while D and trimming were read from the DNA. This sample has 300,000 to 400,000 clones, with about 88% found just once. V lost 3 bases and J lost 6, with 14 bases in between. Germline V gene data show CDR1 as ENHRY and CDR2 as SYGVKD. The CDR3 spans 14 residues. Participants, about 18 to 90 years old, spanned more than 20 US areas. Categorization into cohorts depended on clinical history that participants reported. Symptom resolution, clearance, or two negative PCRs marked donors in Cohort 3 as recovered.

The material sequenced was PBMCs or T cells enriched from blood (not recorded which). This sequence originates from a woman aged 25 to 45 who had recovered from COVID-19. The gene calls are TRBV10-3 and TRBJ1-2, with no clear D. In DNA, the CDR3 is TGTGCCATCAGTGATCGCCGGGAAGAGAATGGCTACACCTTC. It specifies CAISDRREENGYTF.